This TCR beta chain is from a study of CD8+CD57+ T cells in acquired aplastic anemia. Using genomic DNA as the template, TCR beta VDJ and CDR3 profiling was carried out. Each CDR3 protein gets one entry after TCRdb re-called the reads with MiXCR. The sample has 150,000 to 200,000 distinct CDR3 sequences; roughly 63% are singletons. Per the germline V gene, CDR1 is DFQATT and CDR2 is SNEGSKA (reference sequence). Trimming removed 0 bases from V and 3 bases from J; junction bases left unmatched: 6. The CDR3 consists of 15 residues. This clonotype was counted many times. Material: sorted CD4+, CD8+, or CD8+CD57+ T cells (not recorded which) from PBMCs. J is TRBJ1-2 and V is TRBV20-1, with 8 bases aligning to TRBD1. The sequence derives from a human donor in good health. The CDR3 sequence: CSARDLQTGDYGYTF. The CDR3 coding sequence is TGCAGTGCTAGAGATCTTCAGACAGGGGACTATGGCTACACCTTC.